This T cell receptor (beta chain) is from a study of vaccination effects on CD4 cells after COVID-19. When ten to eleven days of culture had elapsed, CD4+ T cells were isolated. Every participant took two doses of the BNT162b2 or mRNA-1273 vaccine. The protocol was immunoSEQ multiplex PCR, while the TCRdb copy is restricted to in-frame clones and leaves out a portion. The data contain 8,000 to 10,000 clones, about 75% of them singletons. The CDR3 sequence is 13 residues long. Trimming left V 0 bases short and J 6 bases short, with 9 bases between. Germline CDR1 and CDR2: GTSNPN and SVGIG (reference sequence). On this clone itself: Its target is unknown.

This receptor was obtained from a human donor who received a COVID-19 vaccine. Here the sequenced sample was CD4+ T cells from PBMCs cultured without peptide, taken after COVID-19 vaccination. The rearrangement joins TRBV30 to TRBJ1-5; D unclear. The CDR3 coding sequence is TGTGCCTGGAGTGTGGAGGGCGGTCAGCCCCAGCATTTT. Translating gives CAWSVEGGQPQHF.